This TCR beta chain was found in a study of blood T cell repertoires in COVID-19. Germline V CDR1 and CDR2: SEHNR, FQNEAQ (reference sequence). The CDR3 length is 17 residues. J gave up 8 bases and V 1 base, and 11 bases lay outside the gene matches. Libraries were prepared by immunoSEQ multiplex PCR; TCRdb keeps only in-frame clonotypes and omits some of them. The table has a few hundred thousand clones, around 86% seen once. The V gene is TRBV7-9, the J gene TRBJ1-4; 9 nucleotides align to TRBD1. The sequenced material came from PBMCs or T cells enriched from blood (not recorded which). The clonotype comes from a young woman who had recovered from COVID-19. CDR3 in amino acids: CASSLVTTGGAEEKLFF. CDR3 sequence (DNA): TGTGCCAGCAGCTTAGTAACGACAGGGGGTGCGGAGGAAAAACTGTTTTTT.